The next 18 T cell receptor beta chains were all read from a single sample in a study of CD4 and CD8 cells across lung adenocarcinoma regions. One entry per CDR3 protein results from TCRdb running MiXCR on the PCR reads. This sample has under 2,500 distinct CDR3 sequences, with 65% to 70% found just once. The source material was CD4+ T cells from the center of a lung tumor. These receptor sequences come from a female donor with lung adenocarcinoma. The CD4 and CD8 labels of this study may be unreliable.

The gene calls are TRBV11-3 and TRBJ2-2; tentatively, D is TRBD1 (5 bases). The CDR3 is 14 residues long. V was trimmed by 5 bases and J by 1 base, leaving 8 bases between them. Germline CDR1 SGHNT, CDR2 YENEEA. The chain's CDR3 is CASSIRGNTGELFF. CDR3 DNA sequence: TGTGCCAGCAGCATTAGGGGGAACACCGGGGAGCTGTTTTTT.

The V gene is TRBV6-1, the J gene TRBJ2-3; 10 bases match TRBD1. The CDR3 loop spans 18 amino acids. Germline V gene lookup returns CDR1 MNHNS and CDR2 SASEGT. Unmatched junction bases numbered 17, after V lost 6 bases and J lost 5 bases. In nucleotides, the CDR3 is TGTGCCAGCAGCCGGGACAGGGGTGCACTGACTAGCCAAGATACGCAGTATTTT. Protein sequence: CASSRDRGALTSQDTQYF.

The gene calls are TRBV7-8 and TRBJ1-1; 8 bases fit TRBD1. The CDR3 extends over 14 amino acids. CDR1 is SGHVS, CDR2 FQNEAQ, per germline. V lost 5 bases and J lost 1; bases outside the gene matches: 3. The CDR3 DNA reads TGTGCCAGCAGCCTTGGGACAGGGAACACTGAAGCTTTCTTT. It codes for CASSLGTGNTEAFF.

This chain joins TRBV6-5 and TRBJ2-1; D remains ambiguous. The J call could be wrong; TRBJ2-7 is a better fit for the DNA end. The CDR3 loop spans 14 amino acids. The V gene's germline CDR1 is MNHEY and CDR2 SVGAGI. The CDR3: CASSSSNLHNEQYF. The CDR3 DNA reads TGTGCCAGCAGTAGCTCGAATCTCCACAATGAGCAGTACTTC.

With regard to this clonotype: The junction differs from germline at one of its ends, possibly a read error. The V gene is TRBV7-7, the J gene TRBJ2-5; D remains ambiguous. Looked up from germline, CDR1 is SSHAT and CDR2 is FNYEAQ (reference sequence). The CDR3 covers 13 residues. This CDR3 reads CASSSAHQETQYF. The CDR3 nucleotides are TGTGCTAGCAGCTCAGCCCACCAAGAGACCCAGTACTTC. Full variable domain (missing parts from reference TRBV7-7 and TRBJ2-5): GAGVSQSPRYKVTKRGQDVTLRCDPISSHATLYWYQQALGQGPEFLTYFNYEAQPDKSGLPSDRFSAERPEGSISTLTIQRTEQRDSAMYRCASSSAHQETQYFGPGTRLLVL.

The J gene is TRBJ2-2, the V gene TRBV6-5; D ambiguous. The CDR3 has 15 amino acids. Trimming removed 2 bases at V and 3 bases at J, with 10 bases between. Germline V gives CDR1 MNHEY, CDR2 SVGAGI. CDR3 DNA sequence: TGTGCCAGCAGTTACCAGGTTAGGGACACCGGGGAGCTGTTTTTT. This gives the protein CASSYQVRDTGELFF.

This clonotype has just a few counts. The chain joins TRBV6-5 to TRBJ2-1; no reliable D call. The CDR3 has 13 residues. Germline CDR1 is MNHEY and CDR2 is SVGAGI. The germline V and J ends were trimmed by 4 bases and 0 bases, with 4 bases remaining between them. The CDR3 coding sequence is TGTGCCAGCAGTTGGAGCTCCTACAATGAGCAGTTCTTC. Protein product: CASSWSSYNEQFF.

This clonotype ranks as large. The chain couples TRBV6-1 to TRBJ2-2; D is possibly TRBD1 (6 bases). Looked up from germline, CDR1 is MNHNS and CDR2 is SASEGT. V was shortened by 4 bases and J by 6 bases, with 24 bases between the two germline ends. The CDR3 loop spans 18 amino acids. DNA for the CDR3: TGTGCCAGCAGTGTACAGGGTATCGGAAATCCTTTTGCCGGGGAGCTGTTTTTT. This encodes CASSVQGIGNPFAGELFF.

The chain carries TRBV6-1 and TRBJ1-2; D might be TRBD1 (6 bases). Germline V gene sequence: CDR1 MNHNS, CDR2 SASEGT. The V and J ends lost 5 bases and 6 bases respectively, with 13 bases between them. CDR3 length equals 13 residues. CDR3 sequence: CASSLARGNGYTF. CDR3 DNA sequence: TGTGCCAGCAGTCTCGCCAGGGGCAATGGCTACACCTTC.

As concerns this clonotype: The germline gene is not matched at one end of the junction; a read error may be the cause. The J gene is TRBJ2-7, the V gene TRBV6-1; D is possibly TRBD1 (6 bases). The V gene's germline CDR1 is MNHNS and CDR2 SASEGT. The CDR3 has 19 residues. CDR3 protein: CASNEEGWGPTLSSYEQYF. The CDR3 bases are TGTGCCAGCAATGAAGAGGGGTGGGGGCCCACCCTTAGCTCCTACGAGCAGTACTTC.

This clonotype came up a few times. The chain has TRBV7-2 and TRBJ2-1, with 8 bases fitting TRBD2. Trimming took 4 bases from V and 0 from J; bases not matched to a gene: 20. The CDR3 sequence is 21 residues long. Germline V CDR1 and CDR2: SGHTA, FQGNSA. CDR3 coding DNA: TGTGCCAGCAGCTCTCTGAGGGGTAGCGGGGCCTTCCTTTCCTCCTACAATGAGCAGTTCTTC. The encoded protein is CASSSLRGSGAFLSSYNEQFF.

This sequence joins TRBV7-2 and TRBJ2-1; D gene ambiguous. Judging by the DNA end, TRBJ2-7 fits better; the J call may be wrong. The germline V gene has CDR1 SGHTA and CDR2 FQGNSA. CDR3 size: 12 residues. The CDR3 loop is CASSFGPVGQYF. The CDR3 nucleotides are TGTGCCAGCAGCTTTGGGCCGGTAGGGCAGTACTTC.

This chain links TRBV12-3 or TRBV12-4 with TRBJ2-3; perhaps TRBD2 as D (5 bases). The CDR3 contains 15 residues. Trimming removed 3 bases from V and 4 bases from J, with 14 bases in between. The CDR3 DNA reads TGTGCCAGCAGTTTGTCTTTCGGGGTTCCAGATACGCAGTATTTT. The encoded protein is CASSLSFGVPDTQYF.

The chain has TRBV6-1 and TRBJ2-1, with 7 bases identical to TRBD2. Germline V lookup: CDR1 MNHNS, CDR2 SASEGT. The CDR3 is 18 amino acids. V lost 6 bases, J lost 2 bases, and 16 bases stayed unmatched. In DNA form, the CDR3 reads TGTGCCAGCAGGGACCTAGCGGCGTCCTATGGAGCCTACAATGAGCAGTTCTTC. Translation: CASRDLAASYGAYNEQFF.

This clonotype has a handful of counts. This sequence joins TRBV12-3 or TRBV12-4 and TRBJ2-5, with 12 bases identical to TRBD1. This CDR3 region has 15 residues. Unmatched junction bases numbered 6, after V lost 5 bases and J lost 5 bases. CDR3 amino acids: CASSPGTGGWETQYF. The CDR3 nucleotides are TGTGCCAGCAGTCCCGGGACAGGGGGCTGGGAGACCCAGTACTTC.

J is TRBJ2-1 and V is TRBV6-5, with D possibly matching TRBD1 (6 bases). The germline V and J ends were trimmed by 4 bases and 8 bases, with 12 bases remaining between them. Germline V gene sequence: CDR1 MNHEY, CDR2 SVGAGI. There are 13 residues in the CDR3. This CDR3 reads CASSFKNRDEQFF. The CDR3, as DNA: TGTGCCAGCAGTTTTAAAAACAGGGATGAGCAGTTCTTC.

V is TRBV7-2 and J is TRBJ2-2; D unclear. Germline CDR1 is SGHTA and CDR2 is FQGNSA. V lost 5 bases and J lost 9, with 10 bases in between. The CDR3 has 12 amino acids. CDR3 nucleotide sequence: TGTGCCAGCAGCCCCCTCCGTCGGGAGCTGTTTTTT. Translating gives CASSPLRRELFF.

The J gene is TRBJ2-1, the V gene TRBV6-1, with 7 bases matching TRBD2. The V and J ends lost 4 bases and 0 bases, in that order; junction bases with no gene match: 6. The CDR3 totals 16 residues. In germline, CDR1 is MNHNS, CDR2 SASEGT. The CDR3 DNA reads as TGTGCCAGCAGTGCAACGAGCGGGACCTCCTACAATGAGCAGTTCTTC. Translating it yields CASSATSGTSYNEQFF.